A single sample gave rise to the 22 T cell receptor beta chains below, sequenced in a study of post-analysis software for immune sequencing data. Unique molecular identifiers were carried by the TCR beta cDNA libraries. MiXCR, run by TCRdb on the PCR reads, gives a single entry per CDR3 protein. The table includes about 160,000 distinct CDR3 sequences, around 36% detected once. The specimen was blood, collected after autologous hematopoietic stem cell transplantation. The receptors come from a girl between 10 and 17 years old with multiple sclerosis.

The genes are TRBV18 and TRBJ2-4; D may be TRBD2 (7 bases). The DNA matches TRBJ2-5 better at its end, which makes the J call doubtful. The germline V gene has CDR1 KGHSH and CDR2 LQKENI. This CDR3 has 16 amino acids. CDR3 amino acids: CASSAAAGAPMETQYF. CDR3 coding DNA: TGTGCCAGCTCAGCTGCTGCGGGGGCGCCGATGGAGACCCAGTACTTC.

The chain has TRBV4-2 and TRBJ2-7; 8 nucleotides align to TRBD1. The CDR3 runs 15 residues. From germline, CDR1 is LGHNA and CDR2 YNFKEQ. V lost 0 bases, J lost 3 bases, and 4 bases stayed unmatched. CDR3 residues: CASSQDNRGNYEQYF. The CDR3 DNA is TGTGCCAGCAGCCAAGATAACAGGGGGAACTACGAGCAGTACTTC.

The V gene is TRBV20-1, the J gene TRBJ2-5; 11 nucleotides line up with TRBD1. Germline V CDR1 and CDR2: DFQATT, SNEGSKA (reference sequence). Trimming took 8 bases from V and 4 from J; bases not matched to a gene: 3. CDR3 length: 12 residues. CDR3 in amino acids: CSPDRGRETQYF. The CDR3 nucleotides are TGCAGTCCGGACAGGGGGCGAGAGACCCAGTACTTC.

This clonotype was observed at least ten times. The chain carries TRBV29-1 and TRBJ2-1; 13 nucleotides match TRBD2. The CDR3 is 14 amino acids. V lost 4 bases, J lost 9 bases, and 6 bases stayed unmatched. CDR1 and CDR2 (germline): SQVTM, ANQGSEA. The CDR3 nucleotides are TGCAGCGTTGTACTAGCGGGAGGGCCCCTTGAGCAGTTCTTC. Translated, it gives CSVVLAGGPLEQFF.

This clonotype has just a few counts. The gene calls are TRBV6-1 and TRBJ2-1, with 8 bases identical to TRBD2. The CDR3 has 16 residues. The germline gives CDR1 MNHNS, CDR2 SASEGT. The V segment lost 5 bases and the J segment 9 bases; nucleotides outside the gene matches: 15. The CDR3 sequence: CASSRWTSKPSTEQFF. The CDR3 DNA follows: TGTGCCAGCAGTAGGTGGACTAGCAAACCCTCGACTGAGCAGTTCTTC.

The table lists this clonotype with a few counts. This chain connects TRBV7-6 to TRBJ1-2; 7 bases align to TRBD1. CDR3 length: 14 amino acids. J lost 7 bases, V lost 5 bases, and 10 bases had no gene match. Germline V gene sequence: CDR1 SGHVS, CDR2 FNYEAQ. The CDR3 spells CASSAKPQGSGYTF. DNA of the CDR3: TGTGCCAGCAGCGCGAAACCACAGGGGTCTGGCTACACCTTC.

This clonotype appeared once. The chain employs TRBV4-2 and TRBJ2-5; TRBD2 agrees at 8 bases. The V gene's germline CDR1 is LGHNA and CDR2 YNFKEQ. V shed 1 base, J shed 11 bases, and the junction held 12 bases outside the gene matches. This CDR3 spans 15 amino acids. The DNA of the CDR3 is TGTGCCAGCAGCCAAGTGGGACTAGAACGCAATGAGCAGTACTTC. Its translation: CASSQVGLERNEQYF.

This clonotype turned up a few times. The chain carries TRBV20-1 and TRBJ2-7; 8 bases map to TRBD2. Looked up from germline, CDR1 is DFQATT and CDR2 is SNEGSKA (reference sequence). The ends lost 3 bases at V and 2 bases at J; junction bases unmatched: 6. This CDR3 has 14 residues. CDR3 in amino acids: CSASLVGGAYEQYF. The CDR3 nucleotides are TGCAGTGCTAGTCTCGTCGGGGGGGCCTACGAGCAGTACTTC.

At least ten counts were recorded for this clonotype. The chain links TRBV27 to TRBJ2-1, with D perhaps matching TRBD1 (5 bases). Germline loops: CDR1 MNHEY, CDR2 SMNVEV (reference sequence). This CDR3 is 14 amino acids long. V was trimmed by 8 bases and J by 0 bases, leaving 11 bases between them. The CDR3 sequence: CASGQGSSYNEQFF. The CDR3 DNA reads TGTGCCAGCGGGCAGGGCAGCTCCTACAATGAGCAGTTCTTC.

The chain employs TRBV7-9 and TRBJ2-7, with D tentatively TRBD1 or TRBD2 (5 bases each). CDR1 and CDR2 (germline): SEHNR, FQNEAQ (reference sequence). The V end was cut by 8 bases, the J end by 2 bases, with 28 bases between. There are 18 residues in the CDR3. The CDR3 reads CASSDGDTGRTTPYEQYF. DNA of the CDR3: TGTGCCAGCTCGGATGGGGATACGGGGCGTACAACCCCCTACGAGCAGTACTTC.

The CDR3 sequence: CSASGADRGVHEQFF. CDR3 DNA: TGCAGTGCTAGTGGAGCGGACAGGGGTGTTCATGAGCAGTTCTTC. J is TRBJ2-1 and V is TRBV20-1, with 9 bases that match TRBD1. V shed 3 bases and J 8 bases; nucleotides not matched to a gene: 11. Germline CDR1 reads DFQATT; CDR2 reads SNEGSKA (reference sequence). CDR3 length: 15 residues.

CDR3 nucleotides: TGCAGCGTGGGAGGGGGAGGAGCTCCCTACAATGAGCAGTTCTTC. The encoded protein is CSVGGGGAPYNEQFF. The chain couples TRBV29-1 to TRBJ2-1, with D perhaps TRBD2 (7 bases). Germline V gene data show CDR1 as SQVTM and CDR2 as ANQGSEA. Trimming pared 6 bases from V and 2 bases from J, leaving 17 bases between. The CDR3 contains 15 residues.

This clonotype was seen more than once but under ten times. CDR3 amino acids: CASSYYGQSTYEQYF. CDR3 nucleotide sequence: TGTGCCAGCAGTTACTACGGACAGAGCACCTACGAGCAGTACTTC. The rearrangement uses TRBV6-2 or TRBV6-3 and TRBJ2-7; the D gene is possibly TRBD1 (6 bases). The CDR3 is 15 residues long. In germline, CDR1 is MNHEY, CDR2 SVGEGT. Trimming cost V 1 base and J 2 bases, with 12 bases left between them.

The chain combines TRBV20-1 with TRBJ2-1; D is uncertain. This CDR3 has 12 residues. CDR1 is DFQATT, CDR2 SNEGSKA, per germline (reference sequence). V lost 1 base, J lost 4 bases, and 5 bases lay in between. This CDR3 reads CSARAQYNEQFF. The CDR3 DNA reads TGCAGTGCTAGAGCTCAATACAATGAGCAGTTCTTC.

The chain combines TRBV27 with TRBJ2-7, with D possibly being TRBD1 (5 bases). Between the trimmed V and J ends, which lost 7 bases and 1 base, there was a span of 14 bases. In germline, CDR1 is MNHEY, CDR2 SMNVEV (reference sequence). CDR3 length equals 14 residues. This CDR3 is CASTPRAGSYEQYF. CDR3 bases: TGTGCCAGCACACCCCGGGCAGGGTCCTACGAGCAGTACTTC.

This clonotype has at least ten counts. CDR3 in DNA: TGTGCCAGCAGCCTGGTATGGGCCGCCAAAAACATTCAGTACTTC. Translating gives CASSLVWAAKNIQYF. The rearrangement joins TRBV7-2 to TRBJ2-4; no definite D call. This CDR3 contains 15 residues. Germline V CDR1 and CDR2: SGHTA, FQGNSA. Trimming took 5 bases from V and 1 from J, leaving 12 bases between them.

This clonotype was detected a few times. The chain combines TRBV7-2 with TRBJ2-2; no definite D call. The CDR3 covers 14 residues. CDR1 and CDR2 from the germline V gene are SGHTA and FQGNSA. V lost 1 base and J 5 bases, leaving 8 bases between the germline ends. The CDR3 nucleotides read TGTGCCAGCAGCTTAGGTGGATTGACCGGGGAGCTGTTTTTT. As protein: CASSLGGLTGELFF.

The chain links TRBV14 to TRBJ2-5, with 7 bases matching TRBD2. J lost 4 bases, V lost 4 bases, and 6 bases had no gene match. This CDR3 has 14 residues. Germline CDR1 is SGHDN and CDR2 is FVKESK. CDR3 amino acids: CASSRTGGGETQYF. The CDR3, as DNA: TGTGCCAGCAGCCGCACGGGGGGTGGAGAGACCCAGTACTTC.

J is TRBJ2-3 and V is TRBV10-3; TRBD1 is a possible D gene (6 bases). From germline, CDR1 is ENHRY and CDR2 SYGVKD. The ends were cut back, 6 bases at V and 6 bases at J, with 19 bases in the middle. The CDR3 runs 15 residues. This chain's CDR3 is CAIRSDSLAGDTQYF. The CDR3 coding sequence is TGTGCCATCAGGTCGGACAGCCTCGCGGGTGATACGCAGTATTTT.

The chain has TRBV27 and TRBJ2-5, with D perhaps TRBD1 (6 bases). Judging by the DNA end, TRBJ2-7 fits better; the J call may be wrong. Germline V gene data show CDR1 as MNHEY and CDR2 as SMNVEV (reference sequence). The CDR3 is made up of 15 amino acids. DNA of the CDR3: TGTGCCAGCAGCCCCAAACGGACAGTTTACTACGAGCAGTACTTC. This gives the protein CASSPKRTVYYEQYF.

V and J are TRBV20-1 and TRBJ2-2; 8 nucleotides agree with TRBD1. CDR3 length equals 14 residues. The trim removed 6 bases at V and 4 bases at J, leaving 7 bases unmatched. Germline V gene lookup returns CDR1 DFQATT and CDR2 SNEGSKA (reference sequence). CDR3 nucleotides: TGCAGTGCACCCAGGGGGCGGTCCACCGGGGAGCTGTTTTTT. It yields the protein CSAPRGRSTGELFF.

The chain joins TRBV6-6 to TRBJ2-4, with D possibly matching TRBD1 (6 bases). Germline V CDR1 and CDR2: MNHNY, SVGAGI (reference sequence). This CDR3 is 17 amino acids long. Trimming shortened V by 2 bases and J by 3 bases, and 17 bases separated the two germline ends. The CDR3 region is CASSYIIRTEGKNIQYF. The CDR3 DNA is TGTGCCAGCAGTTACATCATCAGGACAGAAGGCAAAAACATTCAGTACTTC.